Here is one T cell receptor (beta chain) with its context. Its antigen remains unknown. The data were obtained in a study of cytomegalovirus exposure and HLA in healthy donors. Findings and caveats of the study: In a later analysis, at a false discovery rate of 0.05, 15,000 to 20,000 TCR beta sequences matched HLA alleles. Diagnosis of cytomegalovirus status made by the classifier reportedly showed high specificity and sensitivity.

Amplification used 60 Vbeta primers and 13 Jbeta primers. Clones were read by immunoSEQ multiplex PCR, and TCRdb kept only the in-frame ones, dropping some. Among about 100,000 clones listed, about 80% were seen once. CDR3 length equals 12 residues. Germline V gene lookup returns CDR1 LNHDA and CDR2 SQIVND (reference sequence). V lost 8 bases and J 5 bases, leaving 12 bases between the germline ends. The source material was PBMCs. This sequence joins TRBV19 and TRBJ2-5; maybe TRBD2 (5 bases). The sequence was collected from a woman between 35 and 50 years old in good health and CMV-seronegative. The CDR3 loop is CASSGEQETQYF. The CDR3 DNA reads TGTGCCAGTTCCGGGGAGCAGGAGACCCAGTACTTC.